These 27 T cell receptor beta chains share one sample of origin, sequenced in a study of vaccination and CD4 T cells after COVID-19. Sequencing of cultured CD4+ T cell DNA used the Oncomine TCR Beta short-read assay. TCRdb re-analysed the PCR reads in MiXCR, keeping a single row per CDR3 protein. The sample includes over 20,000 distinct CDR3 sequences, roughly 44% of them seen just once. No antigen has been assigned to these receptors. Treatment: roughly 10-day PBMC culture with coronavirus spike peptide pools or control peptides (ViraFEST assay). Sequencing used CD4+ T cells from blood, cultured in vitro, obtained before SARS-CoV-2 vaccination. These receptors came from a human donor who received a COVID-19 vaccine.

The chain has TRBV24-1 and TRBJ2-7; 8 positions agree with TRBD2. V trimming: 7 bases; J trimming: 0 bases; junction bases outside the gene matches: 4. This CDR3 has 14 residues. CDR1 KGHDR and CDR2 SFDVKD come from the germline V gene. The CDR3 region is CATSPGGSSYEQYF. The CDR3, as DNA: TGTGCCACCAGCCCGGGGGGGAGCTCCTACGAGCAGTACTTC.

This sequence joins TRBV29-1 and TRBJ2-1, with D uncertain. The CDR3 totals 11 residues. Looked up from germline, CDR1 is SQVTM and CDR2 is ANQGSEA. Trimming stripped 3 bases from V and 4 bases from J, with 4 bases between. CDR3 residues: CSVDLYNEQFF. DNA of the CDR3: TGCAGCGTTGATTTGTACAATGAGCAGTTCTTC.

This clonotype appeared a few times. V gene TRBV24-1 combines with J gene TRBJ2-6, with 7 bases aligning to TRBD1. CDR1 and CDR2 from the germline V gene are KGHDR and SFDVKD. This CDR3 has 19 residues. After removal of 4 bases from V and 1 base from J, the junction contained 12 bases not matched to a gene. CDR3 coding DNA: TGTGCCACCAGTGAATACAGGGGAAGCTCTAAATCTGGGGCCAACGTCCTGACTTTC. Protein sequence: CATSEYRGSSKSGANVLTF.

In its sample, this clonotype was seen a few times. The CDR3: CASSIGDSSNQPQHF. In DNA form, the CDR3 reads TGTGCCAGTAGTATAGGAGACAGCAGCAATCAGCCCCAGCATTTT. This chain links TRBV19 with TRBJ1-5; TRBD1 is a possible D gene (5 bases). This CDR3 comprises 15 residues. Trimming took 1 base from V and 1 from J, leaving 8 bases between them. The germline V gene encodes CDR1 LNHDA and CDR2 SQIVND (reference sequence).

V is TRBV10-3 and J is TRBJ1-2; 7 nucleotides align to TRBD1. Germline trimming cut 6 bases from V and 4 bases from J; bases unmatched to any gene: 2. Germline-derived CDR1 and CDR2 are ENHRY and SYGVKD. The CDR3 contains 12 residues. Here the CDR3 reads CAIRGDSYGYTF. The CDR3 DNA reads TGTGCCATCAGAGGGGACAGCTATGGCTACACCTTC.

Only a few counts were recorded for this clonotype. This rearrangement joins TRBV20-1 to TRBJ1-5; D might be TRBD1 (5 bases). The CDR3 is made up of 13 amino acids. The germline CDR1 and CDR2 sequences are DFQATT and SNEGSKA (reference sequence). Trimming removed 5 bases from V and 1 base from J, with 9 bases in between. The CDR3 DNA reads TGCAGTGCTTCCGGGGACAGCAATCAGCCCCAGCATTTT. It yields the protein CSASGDSNQPQHF.

Only one count was recorded for this clonotype. CDR3 sequence (DNA): TGTGCCAGCAGCCAAGATGTCGTTAGATCAGATACGCAGTATTTT. Protein: CASSQDVVRSDTQYF. The chain has TRBV4-2 and TRBJ2-3; no clear D gene. Per the germline V gene, CDR1 is LGHNA and CDR2 is YNFKEQ. CDR3 size: 15 residues. Trimming took off 0 bases at V and 4 bases at J, with 11 bases between the two ends.

There are a few counts of this clonotype. This sequence joins TRBV20-1 and TRBJ1-5; D unclear. This CDR3 region has 14 residues. Germline CDR1 and CDR2: DFQATT and SNEGSKA (reference sequence). V lost 0 bases to trimming and J lost 1 base, with 7 bases between them. The CDR3: CSARDAESNQPQHF. In nucleotides, the CDR3 is TGCAGTGCTAGAGATGCGGAGAGCAATCAGCCCCAGCATTTT.

The CDR3 protein is CASSLRQAEGYGYTF. The CDR3 DNA sequence: TGTGCCAGCAGCCTTAGACAGGCGGAGGGCTATGGCTACACCTTC. This chain links TRBV5-6 with TRBJ1-2; D possibly corresponds to TRBD1 (6 bases). The germline V gene has CDR1 SGHDT and CDR2 YYEEEE. This CDR3 is built from 15 residues. The V gene lost 4 bases and the J gene lost 4 bases, with 17 bases spanning the gap.

This clonotype was seen only a few times. The rearrangement uses TRBV20-1 and TRBJ2-3; 11 nucleotides agree with TRBD2. The CDR3 loop spans 15 amino acids. The trim removed 6 bases at V and 1 base at J, leaving 6 bases unmatched. Germline V gene lookup returns CDR1 DFQATT and CDR2 SNEGSKA (reference sequence). The CDR3 loop reads CSANPTSGGTDTQYF. DNA of the CDR3: TGCAGTGCCAATCCGACTAGCGGGGGCACAGATACGCAGTATTTT.

This chain connects TRBV20-1 to TRBJ1-5, with D perhaps matching TRBD1 (6 bases). The CDR3 runs 13 residues. V shed 7 bases and J shed 2 bases, with 12 bases lying between them. Germline CDR1 reads DFQATT; CDR2 reads SNEGSKA (reference sequence). This CDR3 reads CSVSAGGNQPQHF. CDR3 DNA sequence: TGCAGTGTTTCGGCAGGGGGCAATCAGCCCCAGCATTTT.

The rearrangement links TRBV2 to TRBJ2-3; D gene uncertain. This CDR3 is built from 12 residues. Per germline, CDR1 SNHLY and CDR2 FYNNEI. Between the trimmed V and J ends, which lost 6 bases and 4 bases, there was a span of 8 bases. In DNA, the CDR3 is TGTGCCAGCAGGTCGGTCGCAGATACGCAGTATTTT. This sequence encodes CASRSVADTQYF.

The rearrangement uses TRBV11-3 and TRBJ1-1; tentatively, D is TRBD1 (6 bases). Germline loops: CDR1 SGHNT, CDR2 YENEEA. This CDR3 region has 15 residues. V was cut by 0 bases and J by 4 bases, with 12 bases left in between. The CDR3 nucleotides read TGTGCCAGCAGCTTAGATGCCAGGGGTGGCACTGAAGCTTTCTTT. As protein: CASSLDARGGTEAFF.

V is TRBV7-9 and J is TRBJ1-2; D gene uncertain. Germline assignment: CDR1 SEHNR and CDR2 FQNEAQ (reference sequence). V dropped 3 bases and J dropped 1 base, with 9 bases sitting between them. CDR3 length equals 14 residues. CDR3 DNA sequence: TGTGCCAGCAGCTTGGATCGGGTTAACTATGGCTACACCTTC. Translation: CASSLDRVNYGYTF.

This clonotype occurred a few times. The gene calls are TRBV6-1 and TRBJ2-7; 9 bases agree with TRBD1. Germline CDR1 is MNHNS and CDR2 is SASEGT. With 9 bases clipped from V and 4 bases from J, the junction kept 7 bases outside the gene matches. CDR3 length equals 13 residues. The CDR3 here is CASGDREGYEQYF. The CDR3 DNA sequence: TGTGCCAGTGGGGACAGGGAAGGGTACGAGCAGTACTTC.

CDR3 bases: TGTGCCAGCAAACAGGGCGACTATGGCTACACCTTC. Protein product: CASKQGDYGYTF. This rearrangement joins TRBV7-9 to TRBJ1-2; D possibly corresponds to TRBD1 (6 bases). V dropped 7 bases and J dropped 3 bases, with 9 bases sitting between them. Germline values: CDR1 SEHNR, CDR2 FQNEAQ (reference sequence). The CDR3 sequence is 12 residues long.

This clonotype was seen a handful of times. The chain combines TRBV20-1 with TRBJ1-1, with D maybe TRBD1 (6 bases). The germline V gene has CDR1 DFQATT and CDR2 SNEGSKA (reference sequence). The length of the CDR3 is 13 residues. V lost 6 bases to trimming and J lost 3 bases, with 14 bases between them. The CDR3 protein is CSAGRGEDTEAFF. The CDR3 nucleotides are TGCAGTGCCGGTAGGGGGGAGGACACTGAAGCTTTCTTT.

The chain has TRBV15 and TRBJ2-3; 9 nucleotides agree with TRBD2. The CDR3 loop spans 16 amino acids. The V and J ends lost 0 bases and 4 bases, in that order; junction bases with no gene match: 5. CDR1 LNHNV and CDR2 YYDKDF come from the germline V gene (reference sequence). CDR3 in DNA: TGTGCCACCAGCAGAGATGGGCGGGGGGGGGCAGATACGCAGTATTTT. Encoded protein: CATSRDGRGGADTQYF.

CDR3 in DNA: TGTGCCAGCAGTTTTAGCTCTGGAAACACCATATATTTT. This gives the protein CASSFSSGNTIYF. The rearrangement joins TRBV5-6 to TRBJ1-3; D uncertain. Germline V gene data show CDR1 as SGHDT and CDR2 as YYEEEE. V lost 5 bases and J 0 bases, leaving 6 bases between the germline ends. This CDR3 has 13 amino acids. The full variable domain, with the rest looked up from reference TRBV5-6 and TRBJ1-3, is DAGVTQSPTHLIKTRGQQVTLRCSPKSGHDTVSWYQQALGQGPQFIFQYYEEEERQRGNFPDRFSGHQFPNYSSELNVNALLLGDSALYLCASSFSSGNTIYFGEGSWLTVV.

The CDR3 here is CASSFSANTEAFF. DNA of the CDR3: TGTGCCAGCAGCTTCTCGGCGAACACTGAAGCTTTCTTT. The chain couples TRBV7-6 to TRBJ1-1; D unclear. Germline CDR1 reads SGHVS; CDR2 reads FNYEAQ. Trimming removed 3 bases at V and 1 base at J, with 6 bases between. The CDR3 extends over 13 amino acids.

V usage is TRBV7-7 and J usage is TRBJ2-3, with 7 positions matching TRBD2. The CDR3 has 14 amino acids. Trimming at V came to 5 bases and at J to 1 base, leaving 3 bases not matched to a gene. Looked up from germline, CDR1 is SSHAT and CDR2 is FNYEAQ (reference sequence). The CDR3: CASSLTSRTDTQYF. The CDR3 nucleotides are TGTGCCAGCAGCCTGACTAGCCGCACAGATACGCAGTATTTT.

The chain recombines TRBV7-9 with TRBJ2-7; D unresolved. Germline V gene data show CDR1 as SEHNR and CDR2 as FQNEAQ (reference sequence). V was pared by 5 bases and J by 1 base, with 15 bases between. The length of the CDR3 is 15 residues. CDR3 sequence: CASSTPRTASYEQYF. CDR3 DNA sequence: TGTGCCAGCAGCACTCCCCGCACGGCGTCCTACGAGCAGTACTTC.

The V call is TRBV15, the J call TRBJ2-7, with D tentatively TRBD2 (6 bases). CDR1 and CDR2 (germline): LNHNV, YYDKDF (reference sequence). Deletions cut 1 base from V and 3 bases from J, with 19 bases between. CDR3 length: 17 amino acids. The chain's CDR3 is CATSRGASAVRYYEQYF. DNA of the CDR3: TGTGCCACCAGCAGAGGGGCTAGCGCTGTCCGTTACTACGAGCAGTACTTC.

This clonotype has just a few counts. The genes are TRBV6-5 and TRBJ2-3; D may correspond to TRBD1 or TRBD2 (5 bases each). CDR1 and CDR2 (germline): MNHEY, SVGAGI. This CDR3 contains 16 residues. V was pared by 4 bases and J by 3 bases, with 17 bases between. The DNA for the CDR3 is TGTGCCAGCAGTTTTTCAATACCTGGGGGAACAGATACGCAGTATTTT. This gives the protein CASSFSIPGGTDTQYF.

The rearrangement uses TRBV6-1 and TRBJ2-7, with 9 bases aligning to TRBD1. CDR3 size: 14 residues. J was trimmed by 7 bases and V by 6 bases; bases with no gene match: 10. The germline CDR1 and CDR2 sequences are MNHNS and SASEGT. This CDR3 reads CASSRKPGTGEQYF. The CDR3 DNA follows: TGTGCCAGCAGCCGAAAACCAGGGACAGGGGAGCAGTACTTC.

CDR3 nucleotide sequence: TGTGCCAGCAGCTCGGGGGGGAGGCCCAATAGCGGGGGTTCCTACGAGCAGTACTTC. This codes for CASSSGGRPNSGGSYEQYF. The genes are TRBV7-8 and TRBJ2-7, with 9 bases fitting TRBD2. V was clipped by 4 bases and J by 1 base; unmatched bases: 17. This CDR3 has 19 amino acids. Germline CDR1 is SGHVS and CDR2 is FQNEAQ.

The chain recombines TRBV30 with TRBJ2-5; no definite D call. This CDR3 region has 12 residues. Germline loops: CDR1 GTSNPN, CDR2 SVGIG (reference sequence). V lost 3 bases to trimming and J lost 3 bases, with 8 bases between them. The CDR3: CAWSTREETQYF. In DNA, the CDR3 is TGTGCCTGGAGCACACGGGAAGAGACCCAGTACTTC.